Given below is one TCR beta chain in context. The antigen is not known. These data belong to a study of cytomegalovirus exposure and HLA in healthy donors. Sequenced by immunoSEQ multiplex PCR; TCRdb stores in-frame clones only, minus some. This table has approximately 110,000 clones, almost 90% appearing once. General study points: Specific recognition of CMV antigens was confirmed in vitro for a few chains (all CMV-associated). Rare TCR sequences predominated, though certain public TCRs were found in many donors. TCR clusters originating in the first cohort tended to co-occur in the 110 or so validation repertoires, according to a later analysis. Listed as cytomegalovirus-associated were 170 or so TCR beta chains.

Germline V lookup: CDR1 MNHNS, CDR2 SASEGT. The CDR3 totals 15 residues. Trimming pared 6 bases from V and 7 bases from J, leaving 18 bases between. The specimen sequenced was PBMCs. The TCR was taken from a woman aged 18-30 years in good health and CMV-seronegative. The chain carries TRBV6-1 and TRBJ1-4; D not certain. CDR3 nucleotides: TGTGCCAGCAGCGGACTCCAAGGTCTCGGTGAAAAACTGTTTTTT. Residues: CASSGLQGLGEKLFF.